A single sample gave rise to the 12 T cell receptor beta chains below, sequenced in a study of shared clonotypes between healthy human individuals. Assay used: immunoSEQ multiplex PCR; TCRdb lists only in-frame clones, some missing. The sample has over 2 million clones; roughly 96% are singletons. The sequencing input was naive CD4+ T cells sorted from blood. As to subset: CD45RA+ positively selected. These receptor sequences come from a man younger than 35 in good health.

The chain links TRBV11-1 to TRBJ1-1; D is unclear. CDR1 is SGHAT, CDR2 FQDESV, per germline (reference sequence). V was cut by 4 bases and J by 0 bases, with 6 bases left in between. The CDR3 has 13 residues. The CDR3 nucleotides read TGTGCCAGCAGCTCCGGGGTGAACACTGAAGCTTTCTTT. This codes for CASSSGVNTEAFF. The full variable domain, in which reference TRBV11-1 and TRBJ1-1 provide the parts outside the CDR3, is EAEVAQSPRYKITEKSQAVAFWCDPISGHATLYWYRQILGQGPELLVQFQDESVVDDSQLPKDRFSAERLKGVDSTLKIQPAELGDSAMYLCASSSGVNTEAFFGQGTRLTVV.

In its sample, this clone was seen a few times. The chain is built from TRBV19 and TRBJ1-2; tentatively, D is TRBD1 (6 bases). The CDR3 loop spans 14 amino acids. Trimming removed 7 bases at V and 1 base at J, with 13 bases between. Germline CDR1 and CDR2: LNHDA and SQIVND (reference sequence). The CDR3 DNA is TGTGCCAGTACCACCGAACAGGGTAACTATGGCTACACCTTC. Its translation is CASTTEQGNYGYTF.

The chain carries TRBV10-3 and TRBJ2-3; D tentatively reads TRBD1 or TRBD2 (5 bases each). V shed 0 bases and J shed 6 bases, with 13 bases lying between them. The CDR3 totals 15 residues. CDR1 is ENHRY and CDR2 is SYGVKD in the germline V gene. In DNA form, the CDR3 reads TGTGCCATCAGTGAGTCAGGGACGATGGGGGATACGCAGTATTTT. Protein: CAISESGTMGDTQYF.

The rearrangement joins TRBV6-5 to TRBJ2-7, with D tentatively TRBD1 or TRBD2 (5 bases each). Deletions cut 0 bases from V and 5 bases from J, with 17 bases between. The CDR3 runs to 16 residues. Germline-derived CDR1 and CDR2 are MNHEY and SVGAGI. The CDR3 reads CASSYSGRGSDHEQYF. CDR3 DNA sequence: TGTGCCAGCAGTTACTCAGGCCGGGGCTCGGACCACGAGCAGTACTTC.

As DNA, the CDR3 is TGTGCCAGCCTTACGGGGACAGGGTACGAGCAGTACTTC. It codes for CASLTGTGYEQYF. This chain links TRBV2 with TRBJ2-7, with 9 nucleotides matching TRBD1. The CDR3 length is 13 residues. Trimming removed 8 bases from V and 4 bases from J; junction bases left unmatched: 6. Germline V lookup: CDR1 SNHLY, CDR2 FYNNEI.

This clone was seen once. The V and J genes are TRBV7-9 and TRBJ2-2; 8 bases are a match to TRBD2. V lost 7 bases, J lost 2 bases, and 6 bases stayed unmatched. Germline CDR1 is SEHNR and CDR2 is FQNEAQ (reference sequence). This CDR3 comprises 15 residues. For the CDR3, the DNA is TGTGCCAGCAACCCCACTAGCGGTAACACCGGGGAGCTGTTTTTT. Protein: CASNPTSGNTGELFF.

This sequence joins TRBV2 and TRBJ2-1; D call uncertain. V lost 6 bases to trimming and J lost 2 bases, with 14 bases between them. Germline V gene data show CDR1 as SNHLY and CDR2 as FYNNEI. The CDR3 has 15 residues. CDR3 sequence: CASRSGPSAYNEQFF. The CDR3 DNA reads TGTGCCAGCAGATCCGGGCCCAGTGCCTACAATGAGCAGTTCTTC.

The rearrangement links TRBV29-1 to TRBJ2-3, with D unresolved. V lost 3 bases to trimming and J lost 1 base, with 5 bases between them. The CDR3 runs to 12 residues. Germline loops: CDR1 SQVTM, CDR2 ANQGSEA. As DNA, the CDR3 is TGCAGCGTTGAGCCAGGCACAGATACGCAGTATTTT. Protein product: CSVEPGTDTQYF.

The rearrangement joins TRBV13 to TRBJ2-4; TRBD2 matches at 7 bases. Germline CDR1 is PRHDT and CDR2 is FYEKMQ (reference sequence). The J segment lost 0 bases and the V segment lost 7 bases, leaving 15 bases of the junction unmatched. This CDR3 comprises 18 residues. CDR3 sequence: CASIHRRSSGIAKNIQYF. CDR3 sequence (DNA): TGTGCCAGCATCCATAGGAGATCTAGCGGCATAGCCAAAAACATTCAGTACTTC.

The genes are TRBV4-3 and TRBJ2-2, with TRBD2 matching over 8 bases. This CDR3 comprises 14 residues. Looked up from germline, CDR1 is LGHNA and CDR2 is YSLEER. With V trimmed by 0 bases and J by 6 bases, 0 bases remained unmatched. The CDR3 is CASSQETSAGELFF. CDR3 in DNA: TGCGCCAGCAGCCAAGAGACTAGCGCCGGGGAGCTGTTTTTT.

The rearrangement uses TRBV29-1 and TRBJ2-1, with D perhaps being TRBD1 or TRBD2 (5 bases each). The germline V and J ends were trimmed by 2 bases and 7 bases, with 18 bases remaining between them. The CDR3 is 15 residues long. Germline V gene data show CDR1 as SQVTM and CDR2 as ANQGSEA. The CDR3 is CSVERGRAVVNEQFF. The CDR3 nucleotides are TGCAGCGTTGAAAGGGGCAGAGCGGTCGTGAATGAGCAGTTCTTC.

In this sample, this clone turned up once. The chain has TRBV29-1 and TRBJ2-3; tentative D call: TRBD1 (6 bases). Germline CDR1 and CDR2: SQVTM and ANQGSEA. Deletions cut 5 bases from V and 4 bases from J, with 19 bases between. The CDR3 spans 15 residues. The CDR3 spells CSVKREDSSADTQYF. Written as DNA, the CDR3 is TGCAGCGTTAAGAGAGAGGACAGCAGCGCAGATACGCAGTATTTT.